The rows below give T cell receptor beta chains drawn from one sample of a study of long-term antiretroviral therapy in people with HIV. This table comes from immunoSEQ multiplex PCR, and its TCRdb copy is limited to in-frame clones, with some not included. The sample has about 43,000 clones, about 89% seen once. Source: unsorted PBMCs, taken 0.1 years before starting antiretroviral therapy. The receptors here all came from a woman aged 45 to 65 with HIV. CDR3s include the opening cysteine and the closing phenylalanine or tryptophan. The D gene is left open where the match is weak. Clone size is shown for a subset of rows, as once, few, many or a class of expanded clone.

d_gene: .; j_gene: TRBJ2-2; abundance: .; v_gene: TRBV7-3; CDR3aa: CASSLRVGPDTGELFF; CDR3nt: TGTGCCAGCAGCTTAAGGGTGGGGCCCGACACCGGGGAGCTGTTTTTT
d_gene: .; j_gene: TRBJ2-5; abundance: .; v_gene: TRBV6-6; CDR3aa: CASSDLEGETQYF; CDR3nt: TGTGCCAGCAGCGACCTGGAGGGAGAGACCCAGTACTTC
d_gene: .; j_gene: TRBJ1-2; abundance: .; v_gene: TRBV15; CDR3aa: CATSRERSVSGYTF; CDR3nt: TGTGCCACCAGCAGAGAGCGCTCCGTCTCGGGCTACACCTTC
d_gene: TRBD1; j_gene: TRBJ1-2; abundance: .; v_gene: TRBV7-2; CDR3aa: CASSSSTGDYGYTF; CDR3nt: TGTGCCAGCAGCTCCTCGACAGGGGACTATGGCTACACCTTC
d_gene: .; j_gene: TRBJ2-2; abundance: few; v_gene: TRBV4-1; CDR3aa: CASSQGQGGTGELFF; CDR3nt: TGCGCCAGCAGCCAAGGACAGGGAGGCACCGGGGAGCTGTTTTTT
d_gene: .; j_gene: TRBJ1-1; abundance: .; v_gene: TRBV4-1; CDR3aa: CASSQEKLNTEAFF; CDR3nt: TGCGCCAGCAGCCAAGAAAAGTTAAACACTGAAGCTTTCTTT
d_gene: TRBD2; j_gene: TRBJ2-1; abundance: .; v_gene: TRBV6-5; CDR3aa: CASILAGGGNEQFF; CDR3nt: TGTGCCAGCATTCTAGCGGGGGGCGGGAATGAGCAGTTCTTC
d_gene: .; j_gene: TRBJ1-3; abundance: .; v_gene: TRBV6-1; CDR3aa: CASSEQGLTGNTIYF; CDR3nt: TGTGCCAGCAGTGAACAGGGCTTAACTGGAAACACCATATATTTT
d_gene: .; j_gene: TRBJ2-2; abundance: .; v_gene: TRBV7-2; CDR3aa: CASSLTWTGELFF; CDR3nt: TGTGCCAGCAGCTTAACCTGGACCGGGGAGCTGTTTTTT
d_gene: TRBD1; j_gene: TRBJ1-4; abundance: .; v_gene: TRBV7-6; CDR3aa: CASSFRGQRSLREKLFF; CDR3nt: TGTGCCAGCAGCTTTCGGGGACAGCGGTCCCTTAGGGAAAAACTGTTTTTT
d_gene: .; j_gene: TRBJ1-2; abundance: .; v_gene: TRBV7-3; CDR3aa: CASSAGARGSNYGYTF; CDR3nt: TGTGCCAGCAGCGCCGGGGCCAGGGGATCTAACTATGGCTACACCTTC
d_gene: TRBD1; j_gene: TRBJ2-2; abundance: .; v_gene: TRBV5-1; CDR3aa: CASSLDRGRGTGELFF; CDR3nt: TGCGCCAGCAGCCTCGACAGGGGGCGAGGGACCGGGGAGCTGTTTTTT
d_gene: TRBD2; j_gene: TRBJ2-5; abundance: .; v_gene: TRBV18; CDR3aa: CASSPAGGSETQYF; CDR3nt: TGTGCCAGCTCACCGGCGGGGGGATCGGAGACCCAGTACTTC
d_gene: .; j_gene: TRBJ2-7; abundance: .; v_gene: TRBV19; CDR3aa: CASSIGVEARASYEQYF; CDR3nt: TGTGCCAGTAGTATCGGCGTAGAGGCGCGAGCCTCCTACGAGCAGTACTTC
d_gene: TRBD1; j_gene: TRBJ1-2; abundance: few; v_gene: TRBV5-1; CDR3aa: CASSSGQGNFFGYTF; CDR3nt: TGCGCCAGCAGCTCGGGACAGGGGAATTTTTTCGGCTACACCTTC
d_gene: TRBD1; j_gene: TRBJ1-2; abundance: few; v_gene: TRBV5-1; CDR3aa: CASSSNLVGQDAYGYTF; CDR3nt: TGCGCCAGCAGCTCGAACCTGGTTGGACAGGATGCCTATGGCTACACCTTC
d_gene: TRBD1; j_gene: TRBJ2-1; abundance: .; v_gene: TRBV27; CDR3aa: CATRRDSWDEQFF; CDR3nt: TGTGCCACCCGAAGGGACAGTTGGGATGAGCAGTTCTTC
d_gene: TRBD1; j_gene: TRBJ1-1; abundance: .; v_gene: TRBV29-1; CDR3aa: CSVRHGTVNTEAFF; CDR3nt: TGCAGCGTCCGCCATGGGACAGTGAACACTGAAGCTTTCTTT
d_gene: TRBD2; j_gene: TRBJ2-5; abundance: .; v_gene: TRBV30; CDR3aa: CAWSEERGGRWAQYF; CDR3nt: TGTGCCTGGAGTGAAGAGCGGGGGGGAAGGTGGGCCCAGTACTTC
d_gene: .; j_gene: TRBJ1-1; abundance: .; v_gene: TRBV7-3; CDR3aa: CASSLLGGPTEAFF; CDR3nt: TGTGCCAGCAGCTTATTAGGAGGGCCCACTGAAGCTTTCTTT
d_gene: TRBD1; j_gene: TRBJ1-3; abundance: .; v_gene: TRBV6-5; CDR3aa: CASSSTGGSGNTIYF; CDR3nt: TGTGCCAGCAGTTCTACAGGGGGCTCTGGAAACACCATATATTTT
d_gene: .; j_gene: TRBJ2-7; abundance: .; v_gene: TRBV30; CDR3aa: CAWRVGYEQYF; CDR3nt: TGTGCCTGGAGGGTCGGATACGAGCAGTACTTC
d_gene: .; j_gene: TRBJ1-1; abundance: .; v_gene: TRBV27; CDR3aa: CASSLYSLPMANTEAFF; CDR3nt: TGTGCCAGCAGTTTATATTCCCTCCCCATGGCGAACACTGAAGCTTTCTTT
d_gene: TRBD2; j_gene: TRBJ2-3; abundance: once; v_gene: TRBV4-3; CDR3aa: CASSRQASGSGPDTQYF; CDR3nt: TGCGCCAGCAGCCGGCAAGCTAGCGGGTCGGGCCCAGATACGCAGTATTTT
d_gene: .; j_gene: TRBJ2-7; abundance: .; v_gene: TRBV5-3; CDR3aa: CARSLGQSTYEQYF; CDR3nt: TGTGCCAGAAGCTTGGGACAGTCGACCTACGAGCAGTACTTC
d_gene: .; j_gene: TRBJ2-1; abundance: .; v_gene: TRBV29-1; CDR3aa: CSVEGGVDYNEQFF; CDR3nt: TGCAGCGTTGAAGGAGGAGTGGATTACAATGAGCAGTTCTTC
d_gene: .; j_gene: TRBJ2-5; abundance: .; v_gene: TRBV5-8; CDR3aa: CASSLGRAVGTQYF; CDR3nt: TGTGCCAGCAGCTTGGGGCGAGCGGTCGGGACCCAGTACTTC
d_gene: .; j_gene: TRBJ1-4; abundance: .; v_gene: TRBV5-8; CDR3aa: CATSEGSATNEKLFF; CDR3nt: TGTGCCACCTCGGAAGGCAGTGCAACTAATGAAAAACTGTTTTTT
d_gene: TRBD1; j_gene: TRBJ2-3; abundance: .; v_gene: TRBV7-6; CDR3aa: CASSSRSRDRASTDTQYF; CDR3nt: TGTGCCAGCAGCTCACGGTCCCGGGACAGGGCTAGCACAGATACGCAGTATTTT
d_gene: TRBD2; j_gene: TRBJ2-1; abundance: .; v_gene: TRBV7-2; CDR3aa: CASRRLAGVSYNEQFF; CDR3nt: TGTGCCAGCAGAAGGCTAGCGGGGGTCTCCTACAATGAGCAGTTCTTC
d_gene: .; j_gene: TRBJ1-6; abundance: few; v_gene: TRBV19; CDR3aa: CASSMGYGEDSPLHF; CDR3nt: TGTGCCAGTAGTATGGGTTACGGGGAGGATTCACCCCTCCACTTT
d_gene: .; j_gene: TRBJ1-5; abundance: once; v_gene: TRBV6-6; CDR3aa: CASRGDDQPQHF; CDR3nt: TGTGCCAGCAGAGGGGACGATCAGCCCCAGCATTTT
d_gene: .; j_gene: TRBJ2-3; abundance: .; v_gene: TRBV2; CDR3aa: CASSDPRAWTQYF; CDR3nt: TGTGCCAGCAGTGACCCCAGGGCTTGGACGCAGTATTTT
d_gene: .; j_gene: TRBJ2-7; abundance: .; v_gene: TRBV25-1; CDR3aa: CASSVGGEQYF; CDR3nt: TGTGCCAGCAGTGTAGGGGGAGAGCAGTACTTC
d_gene: .; j_gene: TRBJ1-2; abundance: .; v_gene: TRBV6-5; CDR3aa: CASSYGGQLYGYTF; CDR3nt: TGTGCCAGCAGTTACGGTGGGCAGCTTTATGGCTACACCTTC
d_gene: .; j_gene: TRBJ2-5; abundance: .; v_gene: TRBV14; CDR3aa: CASSPSWGTETQYF; CDR3nt: TGTGCCAGCAGCCCCAGTTGGGGGACAGAGACCCAGTACTTC
d_gene: .; j_gene: TRBJ1-2; abundance: .; v_gene: TRBV15; CDR3aa: CATSLDGSGLWGYTF; CDR3nt: TGTGCCACCAGCCTTGACGGCTCCGGTCTGTGGGGCTACACCTTC
d_gene: .; j_gene: TRBJ2-1; abundance: .; v_gene: TRBV9; CDR3aa: CASSVNSGEQFF; CDR3nt: TGTGCCAGCAGCGTAAATAGCGGTGAGCAGTTCTTC
d_gene: .; j_gene: TRBJ1-1; abundance: .; v_gene: TRBV10-1; CDR3aa: CASSARSGEAFF; CDR3nt: TGCGCCAGCAGTGCCCGGTCAGGAGAAGCTTTCTTT
d_gene: .; j_gene: TRBJ1-1; abundance: .; v_gene: TRBV6-6; CDR3aa: CASSTWVTLNTEAFF; CDR3nt: TGTGCCAGCTCAACTTGGGTCACGTTGAACACTGAAGCTTTCTTT
d_gene: TRBD1; j_gene: TRBJ1-2; abundance: .; v_gene: TRBV18; CDR3aa: CASSPLDREGYTF; CDR3nt: TGTGCCAGCTCACCCCTTGACAGGGAGGGCTACACCTTC
d_gene: .; j_gene: TRBJ2-2; abundance: .; v_gene: TRBV29-1; CDR3aa: CSAGAGLGAGELFF; CDR3nt: TGCAGCGCCGGGGCGGGGTTGGGAGCCGGGGAGCTGTTTTTT
d_gene: .; j_gene: TRBJ1-2; abundance: .; v_gene: TRBV10-3; CDR3aa: CAISEGRDYGYTF; CDR3nt: TGTGCCATCAGTGAAGGCCGGGACTATGGCTACACCTTC
d_gene: .; j_gene: TRBJ1-2; abundance: .; v_gene: TRBV27; CDR3aa: CASSSRAYGYTF; CDR3nt: TGTGCCAGCAGTTCGCGCGCCTATGGCTACACCTTC
d_gene: .; j_gene: TRBJ1-4; abundance: .; v_gene: TRBV30; CDR3aa: CAWVRDPASEKLFF; CDR3nt: TGTGCCTGGGTCCGGGACCCCGCTAGTGAAAAACTGTTTTTT
d_gene: .; j_gene: TRBJ1-6; abundance: .; v_gene: TRBV5-1; CDR3aa: CASSLVEDNSPLHF; CDR3nt: TGCGCCAGCAGCTTGGTAGAGGATAATTCACCCCTCCACTTT
d_gene: .; j_gene: TRBJ1-6; abundance: .; v_gene: TRBV19; CDR3aa: CASSPGPSYNSPLHF; CDR3nt: TGTGCCAGTAGCCCAGGTCCCTCCTATAATTCACCCCTCCACTTT
d_gene: .; j_gene: TRBJ1-5; abundance: few; v_gene: TRBV10-3; CDR3aa: CAISEEYRGQPQHF; CDR3nt: TGTGCCATCAGTGAAGAGTACCGGGGTCAGCCCCAGCATTTT
d_gene: TRBD1; j_gene: TRBJ2-7; abundance: .; v_gene: TRBV23-1; CDR3aa: CASSQRAGGNYEQYF; CDR3nt: TGCGCCAGCAGTCAAAGGGCAGGGGGTAACTACGAGCAGTACTTC
d_gene: TRBD2; j_gene: TRBJ2-1; abundance: .; v_gene: TRBV9; CDR3aa: CASSPRTSGGLPFF; CDR3nt: TGTGCCAGCAGCCCCCGGACTAGCGGGGGATTGCCGTTCTTC
d_gene: .; j_gene: TRBJ1-4; abundance: .; v_gene: TRBV7-9; CDR3aa: CASSLAGGLSEKLFF; CDR3nt: TGTGCCAGCAGCTTAGCTGGCGGGCTAAGTGAAAAACTGTTTTTT
d_gene: .; j_gene: TRBJ2-1; abundance: .; v_gene: TRBV10-3; CDR3aa: CAISEGGGRSYNEQFF; CDR3nt: TGTGCCATCAGTGAGGGTGGTGGTCGCTCCTACAATGAGCAGTTCTTC
d_gene: .; j_gene: TRBJ1-1; abundance: few; v_gene: TRBV29-1; CDR3aa: CSVEVQVGAFF; CDR3nt: TGCAGCGTTGAAGTCCAGGTCGGTGCTTTCTTT
d_gene: TRBD1; j_gene: TRBJ2-1; abundance: .; v_gene: TRBV5-8; CDR3aa: CASSGRDRRYNEQFF; CDR3nt: TGTGCCAGCAGCGGCCGGGACAGACGTTACAATGAGCAGTTCTTC
d_gene: .; j_gene: TRBJ1-4; abundance: .; v_gene: TRBV19; CDR3aa: CASSIPRGEINEKLFF; CDR3nt: TGTGCCAGTAGTATACCTCGGGGAGAGATAAATGAAAAACTGTTTTTT